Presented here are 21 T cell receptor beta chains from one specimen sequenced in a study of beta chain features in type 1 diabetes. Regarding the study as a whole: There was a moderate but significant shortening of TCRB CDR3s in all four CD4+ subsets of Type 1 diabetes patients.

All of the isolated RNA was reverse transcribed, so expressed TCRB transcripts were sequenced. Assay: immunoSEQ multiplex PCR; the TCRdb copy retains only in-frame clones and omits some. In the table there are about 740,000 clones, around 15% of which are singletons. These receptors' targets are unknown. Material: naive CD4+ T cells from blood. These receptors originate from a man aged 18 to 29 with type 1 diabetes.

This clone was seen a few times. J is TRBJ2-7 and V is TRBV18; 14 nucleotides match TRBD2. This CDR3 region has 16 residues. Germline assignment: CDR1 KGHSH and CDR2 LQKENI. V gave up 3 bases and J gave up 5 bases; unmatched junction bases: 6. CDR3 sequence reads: CASSPWTSGGSDEQYF. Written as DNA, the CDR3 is TGTGCCAGCTCACCTTGGACTAGCGGGGGGTCGGACGAGCAGTACTTC.

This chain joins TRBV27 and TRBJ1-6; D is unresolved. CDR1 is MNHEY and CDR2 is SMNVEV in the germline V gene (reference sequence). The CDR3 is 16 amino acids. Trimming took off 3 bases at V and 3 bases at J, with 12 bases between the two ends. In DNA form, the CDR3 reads TGTGCCAGCAGTTTCCGGTCACAATTCTATAATTCACCCCTCCACTTT. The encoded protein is CASSFRSQFYNSPLHF.

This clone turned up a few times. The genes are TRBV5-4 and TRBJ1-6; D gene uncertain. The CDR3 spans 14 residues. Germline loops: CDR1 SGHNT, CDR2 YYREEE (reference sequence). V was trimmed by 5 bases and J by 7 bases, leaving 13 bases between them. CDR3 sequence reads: CASSFALPNSPLHF. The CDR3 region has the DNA TGTGCCAGCAGTTTCGCACTGCCGAATTCACCCCTCCACTTT.

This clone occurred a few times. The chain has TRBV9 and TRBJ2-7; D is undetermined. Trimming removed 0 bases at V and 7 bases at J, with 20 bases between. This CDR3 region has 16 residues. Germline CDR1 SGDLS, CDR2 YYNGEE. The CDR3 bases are TGTGCCAGCAGCGTAGACGGGTCAGACGTTTTCTCGGAGCAGTACTTC. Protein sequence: CASSVDGSDVFSEQYF.

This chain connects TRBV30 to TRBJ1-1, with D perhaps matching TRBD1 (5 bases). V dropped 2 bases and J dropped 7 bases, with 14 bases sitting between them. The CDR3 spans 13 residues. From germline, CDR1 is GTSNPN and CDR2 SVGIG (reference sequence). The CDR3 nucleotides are TGTGCCTGGAGTCGTCAGGGATCAGGTGAAGCTTTCTTT. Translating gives CAWSRQGSGEAFF.

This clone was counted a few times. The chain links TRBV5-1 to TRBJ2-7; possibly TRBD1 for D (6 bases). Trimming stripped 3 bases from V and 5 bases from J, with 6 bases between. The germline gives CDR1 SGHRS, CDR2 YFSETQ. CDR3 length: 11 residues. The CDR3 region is CASSSGDEQYF. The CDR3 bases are TGCGCCAGCAGCTCAGGGGACGAGCAGTACTTC. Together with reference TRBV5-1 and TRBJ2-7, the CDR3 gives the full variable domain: KAGVTQTPRYLIKTRGQQVTLSCSPISGHRSVSWYQQTPGQGLQFLFEYFSETQRNKGNFPGRFSGRQFSNSRSEMNVSTLELGDSALYLCASSSGDEQYFGPGTRLTVT.

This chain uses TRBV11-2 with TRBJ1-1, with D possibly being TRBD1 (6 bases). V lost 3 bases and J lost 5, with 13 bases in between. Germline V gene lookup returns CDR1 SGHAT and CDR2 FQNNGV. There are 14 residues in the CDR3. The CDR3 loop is CASSFQTGWTEAFF. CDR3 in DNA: TGTGCCAGCAGCTTCCAGACAGGTTGGACTGAAGCTTTCTTT.

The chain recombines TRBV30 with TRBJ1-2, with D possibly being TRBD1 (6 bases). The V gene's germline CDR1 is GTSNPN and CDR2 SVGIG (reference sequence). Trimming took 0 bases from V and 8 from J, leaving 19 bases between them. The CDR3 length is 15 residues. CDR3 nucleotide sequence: TGTGCCTGGAGTGTAAAGGGGGGAGGTAGAGTCGGCTACACCTTC. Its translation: CAWSVKGGGRVGYTF.

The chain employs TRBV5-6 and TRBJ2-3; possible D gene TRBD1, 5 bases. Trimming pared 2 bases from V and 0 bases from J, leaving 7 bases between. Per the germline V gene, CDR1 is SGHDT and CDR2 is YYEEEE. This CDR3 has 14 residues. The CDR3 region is CASSFQGSTDTQYF. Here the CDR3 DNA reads TGTGCCAGCAGCTTCCAGGGTAGCACAGATACGCAGTATTTT.

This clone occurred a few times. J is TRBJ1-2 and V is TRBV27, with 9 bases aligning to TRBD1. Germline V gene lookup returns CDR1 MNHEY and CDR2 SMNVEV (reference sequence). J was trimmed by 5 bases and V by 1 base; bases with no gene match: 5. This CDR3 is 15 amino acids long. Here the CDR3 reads CASSLFAGQGYGYTF. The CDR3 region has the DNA TGTGCCAGCAGTTTATTCGCGGGACAGGGTTATGGCTACACCTTC.

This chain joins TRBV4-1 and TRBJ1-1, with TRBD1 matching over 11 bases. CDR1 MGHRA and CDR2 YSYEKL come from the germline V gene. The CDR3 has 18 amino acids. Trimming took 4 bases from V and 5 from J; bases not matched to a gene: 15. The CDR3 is CASSRNAGQGARGTEAFF. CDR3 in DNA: TGCGCCAGCAGCCGCAATGCCGGACAGGGGGCGCGGGGGACTGAAGCTTTCTTT.

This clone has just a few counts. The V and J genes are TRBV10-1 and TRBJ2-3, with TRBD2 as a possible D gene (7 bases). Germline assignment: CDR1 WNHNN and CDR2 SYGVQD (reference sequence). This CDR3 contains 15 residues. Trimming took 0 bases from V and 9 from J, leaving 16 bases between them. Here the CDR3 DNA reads TGCGCCAGCAGTGAGTCAACGGGGCCGGGGGGCACGCAGTATTTT. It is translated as CASSESTGPGGTQYF.

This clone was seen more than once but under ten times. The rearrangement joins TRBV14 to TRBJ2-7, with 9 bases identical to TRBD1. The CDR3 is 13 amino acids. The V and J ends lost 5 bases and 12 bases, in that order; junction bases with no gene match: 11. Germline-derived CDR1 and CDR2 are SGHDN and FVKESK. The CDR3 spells CASSVRTGVGLYF. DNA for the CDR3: TGTGCCAGCAGCGTACGGACAGGGGTCGGGCTGTACTTC.

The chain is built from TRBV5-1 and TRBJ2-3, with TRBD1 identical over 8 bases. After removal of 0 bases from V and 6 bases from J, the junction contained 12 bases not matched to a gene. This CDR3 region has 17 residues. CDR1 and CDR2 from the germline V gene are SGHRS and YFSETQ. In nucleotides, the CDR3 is TGCGCCAGCAGCTTGGAAGGACAGGGTGGGAGCGCGGATACGCAGTATTTT. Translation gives CASSLEGQGGSADTQYF. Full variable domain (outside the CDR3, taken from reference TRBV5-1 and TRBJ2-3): KAGVTQTPRYLIKTRGQQVTLSCSPISGHRSVSWYQQTPGQGLQFLFEYFSETQRNKGNFPGRFSGRQFSNSRSEMNVSTLELGDSALYLCASSLEGQGGSADTQYFGPGTRLTVL.

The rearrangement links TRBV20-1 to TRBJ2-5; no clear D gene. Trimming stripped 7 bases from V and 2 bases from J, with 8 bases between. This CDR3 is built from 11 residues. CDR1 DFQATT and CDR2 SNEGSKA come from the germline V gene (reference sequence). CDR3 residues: CSVVGQETQYF. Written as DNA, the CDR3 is TGCAGTGTGGTAGGACAAGAGACCCAGTACTTC.

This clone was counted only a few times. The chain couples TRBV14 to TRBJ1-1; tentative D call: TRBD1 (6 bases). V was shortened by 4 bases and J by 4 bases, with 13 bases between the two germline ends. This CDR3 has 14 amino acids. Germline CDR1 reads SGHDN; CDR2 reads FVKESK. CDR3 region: CASSLLLQGTEAFF. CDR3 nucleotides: TGTGCCAGCAGCCTGCTACTACAGGGCACTGAAGCTTTCTTT.

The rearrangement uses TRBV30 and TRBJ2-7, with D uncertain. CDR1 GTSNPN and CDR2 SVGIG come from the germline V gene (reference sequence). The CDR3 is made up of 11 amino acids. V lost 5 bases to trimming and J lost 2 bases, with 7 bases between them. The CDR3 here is CAWVAAYEQYF. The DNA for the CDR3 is TGTGCCTGGGTGGCAGCCTACGAGCAGTACTTC.

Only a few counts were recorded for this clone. CDR3 loop: CASSLKGTYSGNTIYF. The DNA for the CDR3 is TGTGCCAGCAGCTTGAAGGGGACATACTCTGGAAACACCATATATTTT. This chain joins TRBV5-4 and TRBJ1-3; the D gene is possibly TRBD1 (6 bases). CDR1 and CDR2 (germline): SGHNT, YYREEE (reference sequence). CDR3 length: 16 residues. Trimming took 1 base from V and 0 from J, leaving 11 bases between them.

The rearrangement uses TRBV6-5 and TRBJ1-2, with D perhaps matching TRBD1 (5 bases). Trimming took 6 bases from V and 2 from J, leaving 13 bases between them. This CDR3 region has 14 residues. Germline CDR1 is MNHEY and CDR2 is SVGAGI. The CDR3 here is CASRPTGENYGYTF. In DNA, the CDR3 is TGTGCCAGCAGGCCTACAGGAGAAAACTATGGCTACACCTTC.

Written as DNA, the CDR3 is TGTGCCAGCAGCTTTTTGAGAGATGCTAGCACAGATACGCAGTATTTT. Translated: CASSFLRDASTDTQYF. This rearrangement joins TRBV5-4 to TRBJ2-3; D remains unclear. This CDR3 is 16 amino acids long. The V gene lost 2 bases and the J gene lost 0 bases, with 13 bases spanning the gap. The germline gives CDR1 SGHNT, CDR2 YYREEE (reference sequence).

In nucleotides, the CDR3 is TGTGCCAGCAGCCAAGAAGGACAGGGCGCCTACGAGCAGTACTTC. Amino acid sequence: CASSQEGQGAYEQYF. The chain couples TRBV4-2 to TRBJ2-7, with TRBD1 identical over 8 bases. The CDR3 runs to 15 residues. V was pared by 0 bases and J by 2 bases, with 3 bases of the junction left unmatched. The germline CDR1 and CDR2 sequences are LGHNA and YNFKEQ.